This T cell receptor (beta chain) was retrieved from a study of control samples from healthy donors and cancer patients. Produced via immunoSEQ multiplex PCR; TCRdb's table is partial and in-frame only. The sample has under 150,000 clones, roughly 84% seen once. Germline-derived CDR1 and CDR2 are SGHRS and YFSETQ. The ends lost 3 bases at V and 2 bases at J; junction bases unmatched: 4. This CDR3 contains 14 residues. The TCR sequence derives from a middle-aged man in good health. This rearrangement joins TRBV5-1 to TRBJ1-1; 7 nucleotides match TRBD1. Sequenced sample: blood. In DNA, the CDR3 is TGCGCCAGCAGCTGGGACAGCGTCAACACTGAAGCTTTCTTT. Translation gives CASSWDSVNTEAFF.